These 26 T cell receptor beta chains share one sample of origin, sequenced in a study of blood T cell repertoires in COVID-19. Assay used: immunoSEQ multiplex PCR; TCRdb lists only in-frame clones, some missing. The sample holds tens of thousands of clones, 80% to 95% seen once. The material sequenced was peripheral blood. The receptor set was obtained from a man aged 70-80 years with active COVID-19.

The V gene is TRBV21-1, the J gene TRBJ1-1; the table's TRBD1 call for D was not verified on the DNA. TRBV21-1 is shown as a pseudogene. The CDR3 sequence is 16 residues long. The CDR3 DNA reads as TGTGCCAGCAGCGCTGGCTTCCGGGACAGGGTCACTGAAGCTTTCTTT. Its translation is CASSAGFRDRVTEAFF.

Here the CDR3 DNA reads TGTGCCAGCAGCCAAGTACCGGGGAATGAGCAGTTCTTC. Protein product: CASSQVPGNEQFF. J is TRBJ2-1 and V is TRBV3-1 (or the pseudogene TRBV3-2); weak D call: TRBD2 (5 bases). The V gene's germline CDR1 is LGHDT and CDR2 YNNKEL (reference sequence). With 1 base removed from V and 7 bases from J, the gap between germline ends came to 8 bases. This CDR3 comprises 13 residues.

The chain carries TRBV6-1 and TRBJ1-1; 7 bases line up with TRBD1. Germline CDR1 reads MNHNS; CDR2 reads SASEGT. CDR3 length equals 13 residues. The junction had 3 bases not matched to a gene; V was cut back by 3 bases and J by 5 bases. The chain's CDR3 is CASSDTGVTEAFF. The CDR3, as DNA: TGTGCCAGCAGTGACACAGGGGTAACTGAAGCTTTCTTT.

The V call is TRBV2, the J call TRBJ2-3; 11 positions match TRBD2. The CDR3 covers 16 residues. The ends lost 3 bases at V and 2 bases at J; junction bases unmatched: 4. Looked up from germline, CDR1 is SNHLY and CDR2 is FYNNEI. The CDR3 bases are TGTGCCAGCAGTGATGGGACTAGCGGAAACACAGATACGCAGTATTTT. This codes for CASSDGTSGNTDTQYF.

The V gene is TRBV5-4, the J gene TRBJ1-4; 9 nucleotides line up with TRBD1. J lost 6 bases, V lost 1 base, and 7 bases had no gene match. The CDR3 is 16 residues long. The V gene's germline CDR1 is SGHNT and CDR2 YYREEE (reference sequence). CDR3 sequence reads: CASSLFGTGRDEKLFF. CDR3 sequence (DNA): TGTGCCAGCAGCTTGTTTGGGACAGGGAGAGATGAAAAACTGTTTTTT.

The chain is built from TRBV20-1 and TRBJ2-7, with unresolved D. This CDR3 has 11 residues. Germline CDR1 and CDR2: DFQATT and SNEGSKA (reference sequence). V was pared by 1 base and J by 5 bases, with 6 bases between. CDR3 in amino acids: CSARAGHEQYF. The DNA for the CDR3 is TGCAGTGCTAGAGCAGGTCACGAGCAGTACTTC.

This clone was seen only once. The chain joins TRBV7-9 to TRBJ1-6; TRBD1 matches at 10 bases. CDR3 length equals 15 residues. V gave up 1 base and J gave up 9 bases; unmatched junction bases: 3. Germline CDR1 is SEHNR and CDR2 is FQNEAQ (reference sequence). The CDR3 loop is CASSLGQGAGSPLHF. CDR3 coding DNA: TGTGCCAGCAGCTTAGGACAGGGGGCTGGTTCACCCCTCCACTTT.

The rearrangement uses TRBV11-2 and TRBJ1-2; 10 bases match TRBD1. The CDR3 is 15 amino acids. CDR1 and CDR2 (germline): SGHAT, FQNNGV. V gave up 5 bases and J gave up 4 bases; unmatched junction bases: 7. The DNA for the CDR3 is TGTGCCAGCAGCGCCCCGGGACAGGGGAGCTATGGCTACACCTTC. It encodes CASSAPGQGSYGYTF.

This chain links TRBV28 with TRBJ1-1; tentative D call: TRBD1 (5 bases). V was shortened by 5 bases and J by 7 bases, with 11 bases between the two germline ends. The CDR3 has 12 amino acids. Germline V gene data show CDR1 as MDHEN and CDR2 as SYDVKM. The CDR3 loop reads CASSLPGGEAFF. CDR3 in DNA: TGTGCCAGCAGTCTTCCCGGGGGTGAAGCTTTCTTT.

The CDR3 is CASSPETGGYGYTF. CDR3 nucleotides: TGTGCCAGCTCACCAGAGACAGGGGGCTATGGCTACACCTTC. This chain uses TRBV18 with TRBJ1-2, with 9 nucleotides matching TRBD1. V dropped 2 bases and J dropped 4; count of bases not matched to a gene: 2. The CDR3 spans 14 residues. CDR1 and CDR2 from the germline V gene are KGHSH and LQKENI.

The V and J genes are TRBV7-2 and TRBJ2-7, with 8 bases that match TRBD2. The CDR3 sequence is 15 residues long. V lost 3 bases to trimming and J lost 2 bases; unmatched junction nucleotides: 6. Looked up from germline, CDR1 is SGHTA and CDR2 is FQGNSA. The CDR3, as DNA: TGTGCCAGCAGCTTTGCGGGACTAGGAGCCTACGAGCAGTACTTC. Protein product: CASSFAGLGAYEQYF.

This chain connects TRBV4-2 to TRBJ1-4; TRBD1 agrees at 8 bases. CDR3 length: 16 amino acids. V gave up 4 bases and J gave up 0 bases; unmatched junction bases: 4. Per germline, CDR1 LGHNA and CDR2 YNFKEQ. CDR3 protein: CASSRDRLATNEKLFF. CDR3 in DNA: TGTGCCAGCAGCCGGGACAGGTTGGCAACTAATGAAAAACTGTTTTTT.

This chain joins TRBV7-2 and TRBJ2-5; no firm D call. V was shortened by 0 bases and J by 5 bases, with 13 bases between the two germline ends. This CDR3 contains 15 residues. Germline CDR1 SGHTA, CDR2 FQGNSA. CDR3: CASSLAASPYETQYF. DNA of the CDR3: TGTGCCAGCAGCTTAGCGGCTAGTCCTTATGAGACCCAGTACTTC. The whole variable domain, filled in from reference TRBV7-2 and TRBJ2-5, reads GAGVSQSPSNKVTEKGKDVELRCDPISGHTALYWYRQSLGQGLEFLIYFQGNSAPDKSGLPSDRFSAERTGGSVSTLTIQRTQQEDSAVYLCASSLAASPYETQYFGPGTRLLVL.

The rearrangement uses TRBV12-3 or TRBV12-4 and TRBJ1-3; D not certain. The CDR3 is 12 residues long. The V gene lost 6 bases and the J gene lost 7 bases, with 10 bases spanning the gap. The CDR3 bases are TGTGCCAGCAGCAGGACTAGGAACACCATATATTTT. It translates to CASSRTRNTIYF.

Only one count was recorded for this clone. DNA of the CDR3: TGCGCCAGCAGCCAAGATTGGGGGGGAGAATTCCACGAGCAGTACTTC. This encodes CASSQDWGGEFHEQYF. The chain combines TRBV4-3 with TRBJ2-7; 7 nucleotides match TRBD2. Germline CDR1 is LGHNA and CDR2 is YSLEER. This CDR3 has 16 residues. With 0 bases clipped from V and 5 bases from J, the junction kept 10 bases outside the gene matches.

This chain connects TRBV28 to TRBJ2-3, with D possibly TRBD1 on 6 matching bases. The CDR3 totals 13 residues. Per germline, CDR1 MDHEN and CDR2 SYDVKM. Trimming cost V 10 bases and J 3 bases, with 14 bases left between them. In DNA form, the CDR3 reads TGTGCCACTTGCTACAGGGAGACAGATACGCAGTATTTT. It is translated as CATCYRETDTQYF.

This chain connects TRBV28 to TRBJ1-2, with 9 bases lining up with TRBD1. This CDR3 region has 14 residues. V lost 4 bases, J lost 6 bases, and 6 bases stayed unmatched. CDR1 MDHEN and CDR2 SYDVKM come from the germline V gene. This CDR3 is CASSYPGQGNGYTF. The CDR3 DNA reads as TGTGCCAGCAGTTACCCGGGACAGGGAAATGGCTACACCTTC.

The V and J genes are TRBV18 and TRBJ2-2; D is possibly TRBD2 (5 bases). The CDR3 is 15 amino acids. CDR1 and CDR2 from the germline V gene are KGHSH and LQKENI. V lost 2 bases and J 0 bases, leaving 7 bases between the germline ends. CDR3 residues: CASSPDGANTGELFF. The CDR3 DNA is TGTGCCAGCTCACCAGACGGGGCGAACACCGGGGAGCTGTTTTTT.

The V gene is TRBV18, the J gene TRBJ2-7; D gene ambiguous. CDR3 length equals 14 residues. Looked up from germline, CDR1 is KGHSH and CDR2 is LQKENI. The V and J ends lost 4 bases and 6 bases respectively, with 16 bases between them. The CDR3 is CASSQTPSPGEQYF. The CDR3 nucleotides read TGTGCCAGCTCACAAACGCCTAGTCCGGGCGAGCAGTACTTC.

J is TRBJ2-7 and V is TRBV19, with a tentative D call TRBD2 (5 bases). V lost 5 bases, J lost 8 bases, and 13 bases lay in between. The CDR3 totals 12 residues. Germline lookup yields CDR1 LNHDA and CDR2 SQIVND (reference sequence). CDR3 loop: CASSDRTSQQYF. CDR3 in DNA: TGTGCCAGTAGTGATCGGACTTCCCAGCAGTACTTC.

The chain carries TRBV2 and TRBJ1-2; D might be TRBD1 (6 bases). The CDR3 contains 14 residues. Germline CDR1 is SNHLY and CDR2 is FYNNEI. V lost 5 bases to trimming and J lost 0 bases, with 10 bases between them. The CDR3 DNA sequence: TGTGCCAGCAGTCCCACAGGGCCTAACTATGGCTACACCTTC. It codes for CASSPTGPNYGYTF.

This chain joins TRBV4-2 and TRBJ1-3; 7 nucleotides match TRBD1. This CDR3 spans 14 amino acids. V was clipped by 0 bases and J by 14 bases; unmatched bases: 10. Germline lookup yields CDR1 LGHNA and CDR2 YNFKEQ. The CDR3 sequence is CASSQDAAGGNLYF. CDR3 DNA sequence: TGTGCCAGCAGCCAAGATGCTGCAGGGGGTAACCTATATTTT.

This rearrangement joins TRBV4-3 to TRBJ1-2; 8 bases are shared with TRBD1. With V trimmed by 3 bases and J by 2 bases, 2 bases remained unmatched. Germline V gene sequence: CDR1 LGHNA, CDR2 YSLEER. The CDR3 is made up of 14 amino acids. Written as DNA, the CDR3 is TGCGCCAGCAGCCAGAACAGGGGGAACTATGGCTACACCTTC. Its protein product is CASSQNRGNYGYTF.

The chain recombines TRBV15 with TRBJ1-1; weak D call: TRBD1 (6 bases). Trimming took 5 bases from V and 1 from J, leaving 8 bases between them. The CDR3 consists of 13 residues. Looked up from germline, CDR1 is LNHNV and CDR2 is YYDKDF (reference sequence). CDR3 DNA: TGTGCCACCAGCCGCAGGGGGAACACTGAAGCTTTCTTT. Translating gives CATSRRGNTEAFF.

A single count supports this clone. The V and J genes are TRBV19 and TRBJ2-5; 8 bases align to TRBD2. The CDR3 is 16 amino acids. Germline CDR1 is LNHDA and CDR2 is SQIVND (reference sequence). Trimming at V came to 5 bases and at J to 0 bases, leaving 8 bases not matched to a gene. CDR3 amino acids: CASSPWGSGDQETQYF. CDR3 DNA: TGTGCCAGTAGTCCCTGGGGTAGCGGGGACCAAGAGACCCAGTACTTC.

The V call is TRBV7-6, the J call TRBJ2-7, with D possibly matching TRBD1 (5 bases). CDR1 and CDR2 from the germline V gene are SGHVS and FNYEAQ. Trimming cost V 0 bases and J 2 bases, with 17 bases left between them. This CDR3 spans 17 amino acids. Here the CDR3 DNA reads TGTGCCAGCAGCTTAGCGGGGCCAGGGAATTTTCCCTACGAGCAGTACTTC. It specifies CASSLAGPGNFPYEQYF.